The sequence of this T cell receptor beta chain was determined in a study of T cell changes during pregnancy in multiple sclerosis. This CDR3 comprises 11 residues. Germline CDR1 and CDR2: SGHNT and YENEEA. Deletions cut 4 bases from V and 6 bases from J, with 3 bases between. The method was immunoSEQ multiplex PCR; TCRdb's version includes in-frame clones alone and lacks a portion of them. The sample consists of fewer than 65,000 clones, roughly nine tenths of them appearing once. The material sequenced was CD8+ T cells from peripheral blood mononuclear cells, taken after pregnancy. The chain couples TRBV11-3 to TRBJ2-2; no reliable D call. This TCR derives from a female donor with multiple sclerosis, enrolled in a pregnancy study. In nucleotides, the CDR3 is TGTGCCAGCAGCTCGGCCGGGGAGCTGTTTTTT. Amino acids: CASSSAGELFF.